The sequence of this TCR beta chain was determined in a study of shared clonotypes between healthy human individuals (dated by TCRdb to 2018 to 2020). About the full investigation: The cohort included a few men and two women between 18 and 49 years of age. Per donor, three plates each were used for CD4 naive and CD4 memory, two for CD8 naive, and one for CD8 memory. To estimate repertoire size and how much clonotype sharing occurs between individuals, the study deeply sequenced the blood TCR repertoires of five or six healthy adults. Libraries were prepared and TCR repertoires were sequenced by different laboratories using diverse techniques, in order to increase sequencing depth and limit assay-specific biases. Between about 0.8 and 9 billion PBMCs per donor were obtained by leukapheresis.

General study outcomes and caveats: Across a few donors, approximately 5% of naive CD4, approximately 4% of naive CD8, roughly 2.3% of memory CD4, and about 0.44% of memory CD8 clonotypes were shared. Sampling was restricted to blood, and TCR repertoires in tissue are likely to differ from TCR repertoires in blood. Pairwise subsampling led to the expectation that sequencing depth would affect the degree of clonotype sharing among donors. Because the study included a small number of donors, the genetic and exposure-history diversity represented was limited. Compared with non-shared clonotypes, the clonotypes found in all four sorted-subset donors had higher generation probabilities. Even with the large sequencing depth, rarefaction of the sorted-subset datasets indicated that sequencing was incomplete. Estimated clonotype richness was generally larger for naive than for memory subsets.

TCR CDR3 regions were amplified from genomic DNA by multiplex PCR using the deep immunoSEQ assay. Extracted genomic DNA from each cell subset was spread evenly across all wells of several immunoSEQ 96-well plates, with each plate serving as a replicate. For sorted subsets, about 200 ng genomic DNA, equal to tens of thousands of T cell genomes, was loaded into each replicate PCR. The purified libraries were quantified using a Qubit 3.0 fluorometer, sized with a Bioanalyzer 2100, and then quantified again using the KAPA Library Quantification kit. A separate single-read 150-cycle Illumina NextSeq 550 flow cell was used to sequence each immunoSEQ 96-well plate. The authors' pipeline ran thus. Because the immunoSEQ output held only junctional sequences and lacked quality scores, the filtering could not match the filtering applied to full-length reads. Sequences were annotated with PyIR, a Python wrapper for IgBLAST v1.9, and V/J genes and CDR3 were assigned using IMGT germline references. Reads were removed for weak V/J assignments (E-value above 1e-6), missing CDR3, stop codons, out-of-frame junctions, or ambiguous translated residues. V3J clonotypes were defined as sequences sharing the same inferred V gene, J gene, and CDR3 amino acid sequence. The percentage overlap between two repertoires was calculated by dividing the number of shared unique clonotypes by the size of the smaller repertoire. RTK rarefaction, the Chao1 estimator, and Recon v2.1 estimates of unobserved clonotypes were used to assess repertoire richness. For all TCRbeta clonotypes obtained by the gDNA method from four donors, generation probabilities were computed with OLGA. The immuneACCESS repertoire file appears here via TCRdb, limited to in-frame rearrangements. These files lack a portion of the clones; in checked studies, under half of the deficit traces to unresolved V genes, and the cause of the others is not known. The DNA gave D and trimming, while V, J and clone size come from that table. For this sample there are 950,000 to 1,100,000 clones; around 74% appear just once. Approximately 1.5% of the sample goes to the ten largest clones.

The donors were healthy, HIV-negative adults who had no recently reported acute infections or vaccinations. Every donor was a Caucasian adult residing in Nashville, Tennessee, USA. CD4+ T cells were enriched through magnetic negative selection, after which naive cells were positively selected on CD45RA and the remaining negative fraction served as the memory subset. Blood was obtained by leukapheresis, after which PBMCs were separated by Ficoll-Histopaque density gradient centrifugation and cryopreserved in liquid nitrogen vapor phase. Analytical flow cytometry was used to check the purity and quantity of every magnetically sorted T cell population. Each sorted fraction had its genomic DNA isolated and then quantified by UV absorbance on a Nanodrop 2000c. CDR1 and CDR2 are drawn from the germline V gene (reference sequence): GTSNPN, SVGIG. The CDR3 holds 17 amino acids from the cysteine to the phenylalanine. Of all the DNA, just the CDR3 is kept, 51 bases in frame from base 1. V has 3 bases trimmed and J has 1 base trimmed; junction bases matching no gene number 11.

Notes on this clone: What this receptor recognizes is not known. No base qualities exist here, and no much larger clone lies one base off it.

The rearrangement combines TRBV30 with TRBJ2-4; the central 8 bases match TRBD1. Material for sequencing was memory CD4+ T cells sorted from blood. Taken with the paper, the label for cell subset or site translates to: CD45RA-negative fraction. This sequence originates from a man aged 18-30 years in good health. The DNA sequence is TGTGCCTGGAGGGGTCGCGACAGGGGACTCGCCAAAAACATTCAGTACTTC. This yields the protein CAWRGRDRGLAKNIQYF.